Shown below are 30 T cell receptor beta chains from a single sample sequenced in a study of a mutant IDH1 vaccine in newly diagnosed glioma. Method: immunoSEQ multiplex PCR; TCRdb's copy keeps in-frame clones and lacks some. Of over 80,000 clones in the sample, roughly 90% were seen once. Time point here: baseline, week 1 (first vaccination visit). The treatment denotes: pre-vaccination baseline after standard-of-care therapy. The sequenced sample was PBMCs, obtained from a glioma patient treated with radiotherapy, temozolomide or both. The receptors here all came from a woman aged 45 to 65 with glioma.

This clone appeared a single time. The chain recombines TRBV19 with TRBJ2-3; 16 bases match TRBD2. The CDR3 is 20 residues long. Germline V lookup: CDR1 LNHDA, CDR2 SQIVND (reference sequence). After removal of 2 bases from V and 2 bases from J, the junction contained 10 bases not matched to a gene. The CDR3 DNA reads TGTGCCAGTAGTATAAGGAGGGGACTAGCGGGAGGGCCTGTCACAGATACGCAGTATTTT. Amino acid sequence: CASSIRRGLAGGPVTDTQYF. The full variable domain, with the rest looked up from reference TRBV19 and TRBJ2-3, is DGGITQSPKYLFRKEGQNVTLSCEQNLNHDAMYWYRQDPGQGLRLIYYSQIVNDFQKGDIAEGYSVSREKKESFPLTVTSAQKNPTAFYLCASSIRRGLAGGPVTDTQYFGPGTRLTVL.

The J gene is TRBJ1-1, the V gene TRBV11-2; D call uncertain. CDR3 size: 11 residues. V dropped 2 bases and J dropped 6 bases, with 4 bases sitting between them. Looked up from germline, CDR1 is SGHAT and CDR2 is FQNNGV. This CDR3 reads CASSLYSEAFF. The CDR3, as DNA: TGTGCCAGCAGCTTATATTCTGAAGCTTTCTTT. Drawing the rest from reference TRBV11-2 and TRBJ1-1, the complete variable domain is EAGVAQSPRYKIIEKRQSVAFWCNPISGHATLYWYQQILGQGPKLLIQFQNNGVVDDSQLPKDRFSAERLKGVDSTLKIQPAKLEDSAVYLCASSLYSEAFFGQGTRLTVV.

The V gene is TRBV13, the J gene TRBJ2-1, with 11 positions matching TRBD2. Germline loops: CDR1 PRHDT, CDR2 FYEKMQ (reference sequence). The junction had 16 bases not matched to a gene; V was cut back by 7 bases and J by 2 bases. This CDR3 has 19 residues. CDR3 sequence: CASNRREVAGGPPYNEQFF. The CDR3, as DNA: TGTGCCAGCAACCGTCGGGAGGTAGCGGGAGGGCCCCCCTACAATGAGCAGTTCTTC. Using reference TRBV13 and TRBJ2-1 for the parts outside the CDR3, the full variable domain is AAGVIQSPRHLIKEKRETATLKCYPIPRHDTVYWYQQGPGQDPQFLISFYEKMQSDKGSIPDRFSAQQFSDYHSELNMSSLELGDSALYFCASNRREVAGGPPYNEQFFGPGTRLTVL.

V is TRBV7-3 and J is TRBJ2-2; 11 nucleotides line up with TRBD2. The CDR3 length is 15 residues. The V segment lost 3 bases and the J segment 6 bases; nucleotides outside the gene matches: 3. Germline V gene sequence: CDR1 SGHTA, CDR2 FQGTGA. The CDR3 here is CASSFSGRAPGELFF. The CDR3 DNA reads TGTGCCAGCAGCTTTAGCGGGAGGGCCCCCGGGGAGCTGTTTTTT.

The chain recombines TRBV5-5 with TRBJ2-1, with 8 bases identical to TRBD2. V was clipped by 2 bases and J by 4 bases; unmatched bases: 8. The CDR3 extends over 16 amino acids. CDR1 SGHKS and CDR2 YYEKEE come from the germline V gene (reference sequence). CDR3 sequence: CASSLGEAGVYNEQFF. As DNA, the CDR3 is TGTGCCAGCAGCTTAGGGGAAGCGGGAGTTTACAATGAGCAGTTCTTC.

The V and J genes are TRBV21-1 and TRBJ2-7; no check of the table's D call, TRBD1, against the DNA was made. TRBV21-1 is assigned pseudogene status. The CDR3 extends over 16 amino acids. CDR3 nucleotides: TGTGCCAGCAGCAAGACCGGACCCCAGGGAACCTACGAGCAGTACTTC. Amino acid sequence: CASSKTGPQGTYEQYF.

V usage is TRBV7-9 and J usage is TRBJ1-2; 7 bases are a match to TRBD1. The CDR3 totals 14 residues. V shed 5 bases, J shed 2 bases, and the junction held 5 bases outside the gene matches. Per the germline V gene, CDR1 is SEHNR and CDR2 is FQNEAQ (reference sequence). The CDR3 protein is CASSLPGQNYGYTF. In DNA form, the CDR3 reads TGTGCCAGCAGCCTCCCGGGACAGAACTATGGCTACACCTTC.

The DNA of the CDR3 is TGCGCCAGCAGTATAACCCAGAACACTGAAGCTTTCTTT. Its translation: CASSITQNTEAFF. The V call is TRBV10-2, the J call TRBJ1-1; no definite D call. V lost 5 bases, J lost 1 base, and 8 bases lay in between. CDR1 is WSHSY and CDR2 is SAAADI in the germline V gene. The CDR3 is 13 amino acids.

This rearrangement joins TRBV29-1 to TRBJ2-7; the match to TRBD2 covers 9 bases. There are 17 residues in the CDR3. With 3 bases clipped from V and 6 bases from J, the junction kept 18 bases outside the gene matches. Germline CDR1 SQVTM, CDR2 ANQGSEA. CDR3 sequence: CSVDPRRREGPRPEQYF. The CDR3, as DNA: TGCAGCGTTGATCCCCGCCGGCGGGAGGGCCCCCGTCCCGAGCAGTACTTC.

V gene TRBV5-5 combines with J gene TRBJ2-4; 7 bases align to TRBD1. This CDR3 has 15 amino acids. Germline V lookup: CDR1 SGHKS, CDR2 YYEKEE (reference sequence). Losses at the gene ends were 1 base for V and 5 bases for J; bases not matched to a gene: 6. Written as DNA, the CDR3 is TGTGCCAGCAGCTTGTCACAGGGGAATCAAAACATTCAGTACTTC. Its translation: CASSLSQGNQNIQYF.

The CDR3 DNA follows: TGTGCCAGCAGCCTCACAACGGCCTTAGCGGGAGCCTACGAGCAGTACTTC. The encoded protein is CASSLTTALAGAYEQYF. The chain combines TRBV27 with TRBJ2-7; TRBD2 agrees at 9 bases. Germline loops: CDR1 MNHEY, CDR2 SMNVEV (reference sequence). With V trimmed by 6 bases and J by 2 bases, 14 bases remained unmatched. This CDR3 comprises 17 residues.

J is TRBJ2-3 and V is TRBV4-1; D gene unclear. V lost 1 base and J 2 bases, leaving 1 base between the germline ends. This CDR3 spans 12 amino acids. Per the germline V gene, CDR1 is MGHRA and CDR2 is YSYEKL. CDR3 nucleotides: TGCGCCAGCAGCCAAGCCACAGATACGCAGTATTTT. It yields the protein CASSQATDTQYF.

This chain links TRBV5-4 with TRBJ1-6; TRBD1 matches at 7 bases. This CDR3 region has 15 residues. V was clipped by 4 bases and J by 7 bases; unmatched bases: 8. Germline-derived CDR1 and CDR2 are SGHNT and YYREEE (reference sequence). Here the CDR3 reads CASSVHRGENSPLHF. CDR3 sequence (DNA): TGTGCCAGCAGCGTCCACAGGGGAGAGAATTCACCCCTCCACTTT. Full variable domain (missing parts from reference TRBV5-4 and TRBJ1-6): ETGVTQSPTHLIKTRGQQVTLRCSSQSGHNTVSWYQQALGQGPQFIFQYYREEENGRGNFPPRFSGLQFPNYSSELNVNALELDDSALYLCASSVHRGENSPLHFGNGTRLTVT.

The chain couples TRBV27 to TRBJ1-2; 7 bases map to TRBD1. CDR1 and CDR2 from the germline V gene are MNHEY and SMNVEV (reference sequence). This CDR3 contains 15 residues. V gave up 6 bases and J gave up 5 bases; unmatched junction bases: 12. The CDR3 loop is CASRSPGTAEYGYTF. The CDR3 bases are TGTGCCAGCAGATCTCCGGGGACAGCCGAATATGGCTACACCTTC.

The V and J genes are TRBV5-6 and TRBJ2-2; 9 bases are shared with TRBD1. CDR1 and CDR2 from the germline V gene are SGHDT and YYEEEE. J gave up 6 bases and V 6 bases, and 9 bases lay outside the gene matches. This CDR3 has 15 residues. The CDR3 sequence is CASNPGQGPAGELFF. In DNA form, the CDR3 reads TGTGCCAGCAACCCGGGACAGGGTCCGGCCGGGGAGCTGTTTTTT. The entire variable domain, with the rest obtained from reference TRBV5-6 and TRBJ2-2, is as follows: DAGVTQSPTHLIKTRGQQVTLRCSPKSGHDTVSWYQQALGQGPQFIFQYYEEEERQRGNFPDRFSGHQFPNYSSELNVNALLLGDSALYLCASNPGQGPAGELFFGEGSRLTVL.

V and J are TRBV28 and TRBJ1-2; D ambiguous. CDR1 and CDR2 (germline): MDHEN, SYDVKM. The germline V and J ends were trimmed by 2 bases and 1 base, with 5 bases remaining between them. CDR3 length equals 13 residues. The CDR3 protein is CASSLPLNYGYTF. The CDR3 DNA sequence: TGTGCCAGCAGTTTACCCCTTAACTATGGCTACACCTTC.

The V call is TRBV7-9, the J call TRBJ2-6; 7 nucleotides line up with TRBD1. This CDR3 spans 16 amino acids. Unmatched junction bases numbered 6, after V lost 5 bases and J lost 2 bases. Germline loops: CDR1 SEHNR, CDR2 FQNEAQ (reference sequence). CDR3 amino acids: CASSPTDRAGANVLTF. The CDR3 region has the DNA TGTGCCAGCAGCCCTACCGACAGGGCTGGGGCCAACGTCCTGACTTTC.

The chain joins TRBV2 to TRBJ2-5; 7 bases match TRBD1. Germline CDR1 is SNHLY and CDR2 is FYNNEI. The V and J ends lost 8 bases and 2 bases, in that order; junction bases with no gene match: 11. The CDR3 totals 15 residues. CDR3 bases: TGTGCCAGCCGTAGATTTGCAGGGGGACAAGAGACCCAGTACTTC. Translation gives CASRRFAGGQETQYF. The full variable domain, with the rest looked up from reference TRBV2 and TRBJ2-5, is EPEVTQTPSHQVTQMGQEVILRCVPISNHLYFYWYRQILGQKVEFLVSFYNNEISEKSEIFDDQFSVERPDGSNFTLKIRSTKLEDSAMYFCASRRFAGGQETQYFGPGTRLLVL.

The sample holds a few counts of this clone. The chain employs TRBV9 and TRBJ2-1; TRBD2 aligns across 7 bases. This CDR3 has 15 amino acids. Germline V gene sequence: CDR1 SGDLS, CDR2 YYNGEE. Unmatched junction bases numbered 5, after V lost 0 bases and J lost 5 bases. Here the CDR3 DNA reads TGTGCCAGCAGCGTAGAGCCGGGACTAAACAATGAGCAGTTCTTC. Amino acid sequence: CASSVEPGLNNEQFF.

This chain connects TRBV30 to TRBJ2-3; 8 positions agree with TRBD1. V trimming: 4 bases; J trimming: 0 bases; junction bases outside the gene matches: 3. This CDR3 has 14 amino acids. CDR1 and CDR2 from the germline V gene are GTSNPN and SVGIG (reference sequence). CDR3 region: CAWTQGASTDTQYF. In DNA form, the CDR3 reads TGTGCCTGGACCCAGGGGGCGAGCACAGATACGCAGTATTTT.

The V call is TRBV2, the J call TRBJ2-1; 14 bases match TRBD2. The J segment lost 7 bases and the V segment lost 8 bases, leaving 4 bases of the junction unmatched. Germline V CDR1 and CDR2: SNHLY, FYNNEI. The CDR3 has 14 residues. The CDR3 loop is CASPGLAGENEQFF. CDR3 nucleotides: TGTGCCAGCCCGGGACTAGCGGGAGAGAATGAGCAGTTCTTC.

This clone occurred once. This chain links TRBV10-3 with TRBJ1-2; no reliable D call. Germline V CDR1 and CDR2: ENHRY, SYGVKD. The CDR3 covers 13 residues. The V and J ends lost 5 bases and 3 bases respectively, with 10 bases between them. CDR3 sequence: CAISWRLDYGYTF. CDR3 nucleotide sequence: TGTGCCATCAGTTGGAGGCTGGACTATGGCTACACCTTC.

The gene calls are TRBV6-6 and TRBJ2-3; tentatively, D is TRBD1 (6 bases). Germline assignment: CDR1 MNHNY and CDR2 SVGAGI (reference sequence). The V gene lost 6 bases and the J gene lost 0 bases, with 16 bases spanning the gap. CDR3 size: 16 residues. The CDR3 loop reads CASSFFGQLSTDTQYF. The CDR3, as DNA: TGTGCCAGCAGCTTTTTCGGACAGTTAAGCACAGATACGCAGTATTTT.

The chain joins TRBV19 to TRBJ2-7; the D call may be TRBD1 or TRBD2 (6 bases each). The CDR3 runs 15 residues. Germline lookup yields CDR1 LNHDA and CDR2 SQIVND (reference sequence). The V and J ends lost 7 bases and 2 bases respectively, with 18 bases between them. The DNA of the CDR3 is TGTGCCAGTACAATGTCTGGGGGGCTGACCTACGAGCAGTACTTC. Its translation is CASTMSGGLTYEQYF.

This clone was detected a few times. J is TRBJ2-7 and V is TRBV6-1; D gene ambiguous. CDR3 length: 12 amino acids. V lost 2 bases and J lost 6, with 8 bases in between. Germline lookup yields CDR1 MNHNS and CDR2 SASEGT. The CDR3 spells CASSELRVEQYF. The CDR3 nucleotides are TGTGCCAGCAGTGAATTAAGGGTCGAGCAGTACTTC.

This CDR3 reads CASSFDTQYF. CDR3 DNA sequence: TGTGCCAGCAGTTTCGATACGCAGTATTTT. The chain couples TRBV27 to TRBJ2-3; D remains ambiguous. CDR1 and CDR2 from the germline V gene are MNHEY and SMNVEV (reference sequence). The V gene lost 3 bases and the J gene lost 6 bases, with 1 base spanning the gap. CDR3 length: 10 amino acids.

J is TRBJ2-3 and V is TRBV5-6; TRBD2 agrees at 14 bases. The CDR3 has 15 amino acids. CDR1 and CDR2 from the germline V gene are SGHDT and YYEEEE. V lost 3 bases and J lost 6; bases outside the gene matches: 3. CDR3 sequence (DNA): TGTGCCAGCAGCTCGGGACTAGCGGGAGCGGATACGCAGTATTTT. Residues: CASSSGLAGADTQYF.

The chain recombines TRBV11-2 with TRBJ2-7; D remains unclear. The CDR3 extends over 15 amino acids. Trimming shortened V by 2 bases and J by 1 base, and 12 bases separated the two germline ends. Germline V gene sequence: CDR1 SGHAT, CDR2 FQNNGV. CDR3 sequence (DNA): TGTGCCAGCAGCTTAACCCGGACGCCTTCCTACGAGCAGTACTTC. Protein: CASSLTRTPSYEQYF.

The chain has TRBV28 and TRBJ1-3; weak D call: TRBD1 (6 bases). Germline V CDR1 and CDR2: MDHEN, SYDVKM. The CDR3 extends over 16 amino acids. V was clipped by 5 bases and J by 4 bases, with 18 bases between them. The CDR3 protein is CASSNPLPGTGNTIYF. The CDR3, as DNA: TGTGCCAGCAGTAACCCCCTCCCGGGGACAGGAAACACCATATATTTT. The whole variable domain, filled in from reference TRBV28 and TRBJ1-3, reads DVKVTQSSRYLVKRTGEKVFLECVQDMDHENMFWYRQDPGLGLRLIYFSYDVKMKEKGDIPEGYSVSREKKERFSLILESASTNQTSMYLCASSNPLPGTGNTIYFGEGSWLTVV.

The chain uses TRBV7-9 and TRBJ2-7, with D hard to call. V shed 1 base and J shed 2 bases, with 3 bases lying between them. The germline gives CDR1 SEHNR, CDR2 FQNEAQ (reference sequence). The CDR3 is 12 amino acids. CDR3 nucleotides: TGTGCCAGCAGCTTAGGTGCCTACGAGCAGTACTTC. Translation gives CASSLGAYEQYF.